These 20 T cell receptor beta chains were all obtained from the same sample, sequenced in a study of beta chain features in type 1 diabetes. Their specific antigens are unknown. The isolated RNA, all of it, was reverse transcribed, so expressed TCRB transcripts were what got sequenced. The method was immunoSEQ multiplex PCR; TCRdb's version includes in-frame clones alone and lacks a portion of them. The table lists hundreds of thousands of clones, roughly 12% of them singletons. The study, taken as a whole, reports: In every one of the four CD4+ subsets, TCRB CDR3s were moderately but significantly shorter in Type 1 diabetes patients.

Sequencing used naive CD4+ T cells from blood. Receptor source: a man aged 18-30 years with type 1 diabetes.

This clone was detected only a few times. The chain recombines TRBV30 with TRBJ1-2; D is uncertain. Trimming shortened V by 2 bases and J by 4 bases, and 23 bases separated the two germline ends. The CDR3 sequence is 17 residues long. Looked up from germline, CDR1 is GTSNPN and CDR2 is SVGIG (reference sequence). The CDR3 sequence: CAWSPLVILRSLYGYTF. DNA of the CDR3: TGTGCCTGGAGTCCCTTAGTAATCCTCCGGTCCCTCTATGGCTACACCTTC.

The chain joins TRBV4-1 to TRBJ1-4; D remains ambiguous. Germline lookup yields CDR1 MGHRA and CDR2 YSYEKL. This CDR3 is built from 14 residues. Trimming shortened V by 4 bases and J by 4 bases, and 10 bases separated the two germline ends. The CDR3: CASSLGLINEKLFF. CDR3 nucleotides: TGCGCCAGCAGCCTCGGACTGATTAATGAAAAACTGTTTTTT.

The table lists this clone with a few counts. The V gene is TRBV5-1, the J gene TRBJ1-5; no definite D call. CDR1 and CDR2 from the germline V gene are SGHRS and YFSETQ. Trimming left V 0 bases short and J 3 bases short, with 4 bases between. The CDR3 is made up of 13 amino acids. CDR3 sequence: CASSLEANQPQHF. DNA for the CDR3: TGCGCCAGCAGCTTGGAAGCCAATCAGCCCCAGCATTTT.

This clone was observed a handful of times. This sequence joins TRBV7-2 and TRBJ2-1; TRBD2 agrees at 7 bases. CDR3 length equals 14 residues. V was pared by 1 base and J by 10 bases, with 7 bases of the junction left unmatched. Germline V CDR1 and CDR2: SGHTA, FQGNSA. This CDR3 reads CASSLGSGAGEQFF. CDR3 in DNA: TGTGCCAGCAGCTTAGGGAGCGGGGCTGGAGAGCAGTTCTTC. The full variable domain, with the rest looked up from reference TRBV7-2 and TRBJ2-1, is GAGVSQSPSNKVTEKGKDVELRCDPISGHTALYWYRQSLGQGLEFLIYFQGNSAPDKSGLPSDRFSAERTGGSVSTLTIQRTQQEDSAVYLCASSLGSGAGEQFFGPGTRLTVL.

This sequence joins TRBV7-9 and TRBJ2-5, with D maybe TRBD1 (6 bases). The CDR3 covers 15 residues. Germline lookup yields CDR1 SEHNR and CDR2 FQNEAQ (reference sequence). Trimming took off 4 bases at V and 5 bases at J, with 17 bases between the two ends. The CDR3 DNA sequence: TGTGCCAGCAGCTATTCAACCCAGGGGTCCGAGACCCAGTACTTC. Residues: CASSYSTQGSETQYF.

A few counts support this clone. The chain joins TRBV2 to TRBJ1-1; tentative D call: TRBD1 (6 bases). Germline V gives CDR1 SNHLY, CDR2 FYNNEI. The length of the CDR3 is 15 residues. V lost 6 bases, J lost 1 base, and 15 bases lay in between. Here the CDR3 reads CASRSRGGGNTEAFF. CDR3 sequence (DNA): TGTGCCAGCAGATCACGCGGGGGCGGGAACACTGAAGCTTTCTTT.

This rearrangement joins TRBV5-4 to TRBJ2-7, with D possibly matching TRBD1 (5 bases). Germline V lookup: CDR1 SGHNT, CDR2 YYREEE (reference sequence). V lost 2 bases to trimming and J lost 5 bases, with 11 bases between them. This CDR3 is built from 13 residues. This chain's CDR3 is CASSLQVSDEQYF. The DNA for the CDR3 is TGTGCCAGCAGCTTACAGGTTTCGGACGAGCAGTACTTC.

This clone appeared a few times. The rearrangement joins TRBV11-1 to TRBJ2-7, with D perhaps matching TRBD2 (5 bases). V shed 1 base and J shed 7 bases, with 17 bases lying between them. Germline V gene data show CDR1 as SGHAT and CDR2 as FQDESV (reference sequence). This CDR3 spans 15 amino acids. Here the CDR3 reads CASSLESWSPGEQYF. For the CDR3, the DNA is TGTGCCAGCAGCTTAGAGTCATGGTCGCCGGGGGAGCAGTACTTC.

A few counts support this clone. Other DNA sequences in the same sample also yield this CDR3. This chain joins TRBV27 and TRBJ2-3; D is undetermined. The length of the CDR3 is 14 residues. V lost 6 bases and J 0 bases, leaving 10 bases between the germline ends. CDR1 MNHEY and CDR2 SMNVEV come from the germline V gene (reference sequence). CDR3 sequence reads: CASSLAASTDTQYF. The CDR3 DNA follows: TGTGCCAGCAGCCTGGCGGCTAGCACAGATACGCAGTATTTT.

V and J are TRBV6-5 and TRBJ2-7; TRBD2 matches at 8 bases. The CDR3 is 14 residues long. Germline assignment: CDR1 MNHEY and CDR2 SVGAGI. Trimming at V came to 6 bases and at J to 2 bases, leaving 6 bases not matched to a gene. CDR3 DNA: TGTGCCAGCAGACCCCCGGGAGGGGCCTACGAGCAGTACTTC. Its translation: CASRPPGGAYEQYF.

The chain couples TRBV27 to TRBJ2-5, with D possibly being TRBD2 (5 bases). Germline values: CDR1 MNHEY, CDR2 SMNVEV (reference sequence). Trimming cost V 4 bases and J 9 bases, with 15 bases left between them. This CDR3 has 13 residues. DNA for the CDR3: TGTGCCAGCAGTTCACGGGGTAGTGGGGCCCAGTACTTC. Protein sequence: CASSSRGSGAQYF.

The J gene is TRBJ2-1, the V gene TRBV4-1, with D perhaps matching TRBD2 (6 bases). This CDR3 has 17 residues. Germline-derived CDR1 and CDR2 are MGHRA and YSYEKL. Trimming left V 3 bases short and J 5 bases short, with 20 bases between. CDR3 region: CASSHPMGLFIDNEQFF. DNA of the CDR3: TGCGCCAGCAGCCACCCCATGGGACTCTTTATTGACAATGAGCAGTTCTTC.

The chain carries TRBV9 and TRBJ1-1; D call uncertain. Trimming removed 4 bases from V and 2 bases from J, with 12 bases in between. The germline V gene has CDR1 SGDLS and CDR2 YYNGEE. The CDR3 contains 14 residues. The CDR3 sequence is CASSLPGSNTEAFF. The CDR3 DNA reads TGTGCCAGCAGCCTCCCAGGCTCCAACACTGAAGCTTTCTTT.

The chain has TRBV4-1 and TRBJ2-7; no definite D call. V lost 1 base to trimming and J lost 3 bases, with 10 bases between them. Germline assignment: CDR1 MGHRA and CDR2 YSYEKL. The CDR3 runs 14 residues. The CDR3, as DNA: TGCGCCAGCAGCCAAGTAGGGCCTTTCTACGAGCAGTACTTC. Translation gives CASSQVGPFYEQYF.

The chain couples TRBV4-1 to TRBJ2-4; D may be TRBD2 (6 bases). CDR3 size: 16 residues. The germline CDR1 and CDR2 sequences are MGHRA and YSYEKL. The V and J ends lost 2 bases and 0 bases respectively, with 11 bases between them. The CDR3 coding sequence is TGCGCCAGCAGCCAATTGGGACTCTCAGCCAAAAACATTCAGTACTTC. It translates to CASSQLGLSAKNIQYF.

V is TRBV30 and J is TRBJ1-2; perhaps TRBD1 as D (6 bases). From germline, CDR1 is GTSNPN and CDR2 SVGIG (reference sequence). This CDR3 region has 11 residues. Deletions cut 2 bases from V and 8 bases from J, with 9 bases between. DNA of the CDR3: TGTGCCTGGAGTCCTGGACAGGGCTACACCTTC. It encodes CAWSPGQGYTF.

This clone has at least ten counts. The genes are TRBV30 and TRBJ2-1; TRBD2 aligns across 10 bases. CDR1 is GTSNPN, CDR2 SVGIG, per germline (reference sequence). The CDR3 consists of 12 residues. The junction had 1 base not matched to a gene; V was cut back by 0 bases and J by 11 bases. The CDR3 region is CAWSVAGGKQFF. Here the CDR3 DNA reads TGTGCCTGGAGTGTAGCGGGGGGGAAGCAGTTCTTC.

This clone was observed a few times. The chain carries TRBV30 and TRBJ1-2; D call uncertain. V lost 0 bases and J 0 bases, leaving 8 bases between the germline ends. The CDR3 is 14 amino acids. From germline, CDR1 is GTSNPN and CDR2 SVGIG (reference sequence). CDR3 bases: TGTGCCTGGAGTGTGGTACAAGCTAACTATGGCTACACCTTC. This codes for CAWSVVQANYGYTF.

The J gene is TRBJ1-1, the V gene TRBV9; TRBD1 matches 10 bases. This CDR3 is built from 15 residues. The J segment lost 1 base and the V segment lost 0 bases, leaving 0 bases of the junction unmatched. CDR1 is SGDLS and CDR2 is YYNGEE in the germline V gene. The CDR3 loop is CASSVGTGGNTEAFF. As DNA, the CDR3 is TGTGCCAGCAGCGTAGGGACAGGGGGGAACACTGAAGCTTTCTTT.

This clone was found a few times. The V and J genes are TRBV5-1 and TRBJ2-1; unclear D gene. Trimming shortened V by 5 bases and J by 9 bases, and 12 bases separated the two germline ends. This CDR3 spans 12 amino acids. CDR1 is SGHRS, CDR2 YFSETQ, per germline. CDR3 sequence reads: CASSRILSEQFF. CDR3 in DNA: TGCGCCAGCAGTCGTATACTGTCTGAGCAGTTCTTC.